A single sample is the source of the 11 T cell receptor beta chains below, sequenced in a study of identical twins. TCRdb re-analysed the 5' RACE reads in MiXCR, keeping a single row per CDR3 protein. The table shows some 500,000 distinct CDR3 sequences, with more than 9% occurring only once. This sample was shared with a second study, whose subject was yellow fever vaccine responses in identical twins.

The sample comprised PBMCs. The receptors derive from a woman younger than 35 in good health.

The J gene is TRBJ2-3, the V gene TRBV5-4; TRBD2 is a possible D gene (6 bases). This CDR3 has 17 amino acids. Germline CDR1 and CDR2: SGHNT and YYREEE (reference sequence). The ends were cut back, 4 bases at V and 4 bases at J, with 22 bases in the middle. CDR3: CASSPRATRGGADTQYF. The CDR3 region has the DNA TGTGCCAGCAGCCCCCGGGCGACGCGGGGCGGAGCAGATACGCAGTATTTT.

This clonotype was observed many times. The V call is TRBV15, the J call TRBJ1-1; D is perhaps TRBD1 (5 bases). Trimming pared 0 bases from V and 3 bases from J, leaving 17 bases between. This CDR3 has 17 amino acids. Germline CDR1 and CDR2: LNHNV and YYDKDF (reference sequence). The CDR3 coding sequence is TGTGCCACCAGCAGAGATTTGGTGGCAGGGACGGACACTGAAGCTTTCTTT. Protein sequence: CATSRDLVAGTDTEAFF.

This clonotype was found many times. This chain joins TRBV12-3 or TRBV12-4 and TRBJ1-5; unclear D gene. The CDR3 consists of 14 residues. V was cut by 6 bases and J by 4 bases, with 13 bases left in between. The CDR3 is CASSPDIGNQPQHF. The CDR3 DNA follows: TGTGCCAGCAGCCCCGACATTGGGAATCAGCCCCAGCATTTT.

In this sample, this clonotype turned up many times. J is TRBJ1-1 and V is TRBV12-3 or TRBV12-4; possible D gene TRBD1, 5 bases. This CDR3 comprises 14 residues. V lost 1 base and J 5 bases, leaving 11 bases between the germline ends. The CDR3 sequence is CASSLGGGRTEAFF. The CDR3 nucleotides are TGTGCCAGCAGTTTAGGGGGGGGTAGAACTGAAGCTTTCTTT.

This clonotype was seen many times. The chain employs TRBV3-1 and TRBJ1-6, with 7 bases that match TRBD1. Germline loops: CDR1 LGHDT, CDR2 YNNKEL (reference sequence). The CDR3 is 12 amino acids. The V and J ends lost 11 bases and 7 bases, in that order; junction bases with no gene match: 5. The CDR3 loop reads CAVGTANSPLHF. The CDR3 DNA follows: TGTGCCGTTGGGACAGCCAATTCACCCCTCCACTTT.

The table lists this clonotype with a few counts. The V and J genes are TRBV20-1 and TRBJ1-5; 12 nucleotides align to TRBD1. The CDR3 has 16 amino acids. V gave up 1 base and J gave up 8 bases; unmatched junction bases: 9. Germline CDR1 is DFQATT and CDR2 is SNEGSKA (reference sequence). In nucleotides, the CDR3 is TGCAGTGCTAGAGGGGGACAGGGGGCCATATCAGAGCCCCAGCATTTT. Its protein is CSARGGQGAISEPQHF.

This clonotype has a handful of counts. The rearrangement joins TRBV29-1 to TRBJ2-3, with D perhaps TRBD2 (5 bases). Germline V gene data show CDR1 as SQVTM and CDR2 as ANQGSEA. Trimming left V 7 bases short and J 0 bases short, with 17 bases between. The CDR3 runs 15 residues. As DNA, the CDR3 is TGCAGCGCTGACCCGGGAAGACCTAGCACAGATACGCAGTATTTT. It is translated as CSADPGRPSTDTQYF.

The rearrangement links TRBV10-3 to TRBJ2-1, with 8 bases fitting TRBD2. J gave up 2 bases and V 6 bases, and 12 bases lay outside the gene matches. CDR1 and CDR2 from the germline V gene are ENHRY and SYGVKD. CDR3 length equals 17 residues. The DNA for the CDR3 is TGTGCCATCAGGCGGGAGGAGGGAGCTAACGCCTACAATGAGCAGTTCTTC. It encodes CAIRREEGANAYNEQFF.

This clonotype was counted between two and nine times. CDR3 protein: CALSHTSGGAVSKNIQYF. CDR3 DNA: TGTGCCCTCAGTCACACTAGCGGGGGGGCCGTGAGCAAAAACATTCAGTACTTC. The chain has TRBV12-3 or TRBV12-4 and TRBJ2-4, with TRBD2 matching 13 bases. The CDR3 loop spans 18 amino acids. The ends lost 11 bases at V and 3 bases at J; junction bases unmatched: 16.

The table lists this clonotype with many counts. The CDR3 protein is CASSDSQNTEAFF. In DNA form, the CDR3 reads TGTGCCAGCAGTGATTCACAGAACACTGAAGCTTTCTTT. The chain recombines TRBV6-1 with TRBJ1-1; unclear D gene. The CDR3 has 13 residues. The germline V and J ends were trimmed by 3 bases and 1 base, with 6 bases remaining between them. Germline V gene lookup returns CDR1 MNHNS and CDR2 SASEGT.

CDR3 bases: TGTGCCTGGAGCGCCGGGTCTTACGAGCAGTACTTC. It translates to CAWSAGSYEQYF. The J gene is TRBJ2-7, the V gene TRBV30, with D uncertain. Trimming left V 3 bases short and J 4 bases short, with 10 bases between. The CDR3 length is 12 residues. Germline loops: CDR1 GTSNPN, CDR2 SVGIG (reference sequence).